The clone carrying this T cell receptor beta chain occurred a few times. This specimen comes from a study of CD8+CD57+ T cells in acquired aplastic anemia. This CDR3 is 16 amino acids long. Germline CDR1 and CDR2: ENHRY and SYGVKD. The V gene lost 0 bases and the J gene lost 0 bases, with 11 bases spanning the gap. Whoever was chosen for sequencing had shown CD8+CD57+ cell expansion by flow cytometry. Genomic DNA was employed as the template in profiling TCR beta VDJ and CDR3. TCRdb re-called the reads through MiXCR, storing one row per CDR3 protein. Counted here are about 290,000 distinct CDR3 sequences, about 50% occurring once; the ten biggest clones make up 1.3%.

The chain is built from TRBV10-3 and TRBJ1-1, with D perhaps matching TRBD1 (5 bases). Sequenced: sorted CD4+, CD8+, or CD8+CD57+ T cells (not recorded which) from PBMCs. This receptor was taken from a human donor with aplastic anemia. CDR3 in amino acids: CAISESVGTVNTEAFF. CDR3 DNA sequence: TGTGCCATCAGTGAGTCGGTAGGGACCGTGAACACTGAAGCTTTCTTT.